This T cell receptor (beta chain) was captured by sequencing in a study of blood T cell repertoires in COVID-19. Study background: From the United States, Italy and Spain came samples of acute and convalescent COVID-19. From T cells, B-cell-depleted T cells, or PBMCs came the material, which was cDNA or gDNA.

The CDR3 is 14 residues long. Germline loops: CDR1 MNHEY, CDR2 SVGAGI. Trimming removed 6 bases at V and 4 bases at J, with 14 bases between. Original processing notes: Amplified reference gene primers provided the basis for estimating nucleated cell counts. TCRdb's table, derived via immunoSEQ multiplex PCR, lists solely in-frame clones and lacks some. From that table come the V and J calls and clone size; the DNA was used to work out D and trimming. Of 80,000 or so clones listed, almost 85% are singletons. This sequence joins TRBV6-5 and TRBJ2-3; D is uncertain. The sequence was collected from a man aged 55 to 70 with acute or convalescent COVID-19. The source material was peripheral blood. The DNA for the CDR3 is TGTGCCAGCAGCGTTAATTCGTTGTCAGATACGCAGTATTTT. Its translation: CASSVNSLSDTQYF.